This T cell receptor beta chain was identified during a study of T cell repertoires in ileal Crohn's disease (dated by TCRdb to the late 2010s). General notes on the study: The median duration of disease was approximately 7.9 years, and at the time of surgery roughly 38% of patients were active smokers. Every patient underwent surgery because of a complication, which was stricturing disease in around 60% and penetrating disease in around 39%. Postoperative therapy was given to about half of the patients, with thiopurines administered to 11 patients and anti-TNF agents administered to 15 to 20 patients. TCR repertoire analysis was done in fewer than 65 Crohn's disease patients from a prospective multicentre cohort. The study ran alongside a multicentre cohort designed to identify predictors of early endoscopic recurrence after ileocolonic resection. Endoscopic postoperative recurrence was defined by a Rutgeerts score above i0. The study sequenced approximately 180 mucosal samples from 57 patients, taken at several locations on the surgical specimen and at postoperative endoscopy. Summary of the overall study and its limitations: Compared with CD4 T cells, sorted CD8 T cells contained more high-frequency clones, which suggests that the mucosal expansions were mostly CD8. Endoscopic recurrence was found to be associated with higher high-frequency clone percentages at surgery, and recurrence was observed in all patients with clonality above 26.8% (18/57). Compared with non-smokers, patients who were active smokers at surgery showed a significantly higher proportion of clonal expansions (roughly 26% vs 20%, p=0.02). Only a subgroup of patients, of unstated size, had mucosal CD4 and CD8 T cells sorted and sequenced.

To be eligible, patients had to be adults with ileal or ileocolonic Crohn's disease and an indication for ileocolonic resection. Whole ileal mucosal biopsies were stored frozen at -80°C before DNA extraction. Genomic DNA was extracted from frozen whole biopsies using a TRizol-based method and was quantified with a NanoDrop 2000 spectrophotometer. About this clone: The target of this receptor is not known. The sample holds no much larger clone one base away, and base qualities are not on file.

For commercial TCRB immunosequencing, five hundred nanograms of biopsy DNA were submitted for each sample. A two-step, amplification bias-controlled multiplex PCR was used by Adaptive Biotechnology to amplify CDR3 regions from genomic DNA. The first PCR used primers for every V and J gene segment; the second PCR added barcodes and Illumina adapters. CDR3 libraries were sequenced using an Illumina instrument. Per the authors' processing: The analysis used both the pipelines supplied by the vendor and custom analysis of the raw data in R/Bioconductor with R version 3.3.0. Clonality, which ranges from 0 to 1, was calculated as the inverse of the normalised Shannon entropy across all productive clones. High-frequency clones were defined as the repertoire share of the top 100 clones, retaining only clones passing a 95% confidence test. Overlap between samples was measured with the Morisita-Horn index, while repertoire diversity was measured with the Simpson index. The clones in this table, taken by TCRdb from immuneACCESS, are in-frame only. Not every clone is retained; where verified, under half of the shortfall comes from an unresolved V gene, and the cause of the rest is unknown. V, J and clone size were drawn from that table, and D and trimming were deduced from the DNA. The table for this sample lists more than 15,000 clones; about 60% of them were counted only once. Approximately 7% of the sample comes from the top ten.

At the junction V is shortened by 10 bases and J by 9 bases; bases outside the gene matches: 19. Reading from cysteine to phenylalanine, the CDR3 counts 16 amino acids. Of the read, only the CDR3 DNA is kept; its 48 bases are in frame from base 1. CDR1 and CDR2, per the germline V gene (reference sequence), are LNHDA and SQIVND. The chain is made from TRBV19 and TRBJ2-4; 9 bases in the middle match TRBD2. The source is an adult with Crohn's disease. Sequencing input: ileal tissue. The DNA is as follows: TGTGCCACGGGGGGGCTAGCGGGACGGAGCCGTGGCATTCAGTACTTC. Translated, it reads CATGGLAGRSRGIQYF.